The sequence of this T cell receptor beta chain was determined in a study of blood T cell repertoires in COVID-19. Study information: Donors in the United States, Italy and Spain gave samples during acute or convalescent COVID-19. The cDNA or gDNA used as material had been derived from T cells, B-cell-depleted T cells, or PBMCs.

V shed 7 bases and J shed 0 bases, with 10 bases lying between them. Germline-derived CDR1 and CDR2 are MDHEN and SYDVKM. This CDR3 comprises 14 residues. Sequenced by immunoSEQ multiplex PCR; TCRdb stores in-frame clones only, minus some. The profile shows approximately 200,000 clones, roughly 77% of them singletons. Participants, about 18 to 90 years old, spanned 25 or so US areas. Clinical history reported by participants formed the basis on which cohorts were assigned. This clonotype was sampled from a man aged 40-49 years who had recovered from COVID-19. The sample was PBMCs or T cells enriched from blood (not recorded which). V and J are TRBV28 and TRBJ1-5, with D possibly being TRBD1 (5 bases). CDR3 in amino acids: CASTRTISNQPQHF. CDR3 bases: TGTGCCAGCACTAGGACAATTAGCAATCAGCCCCAGCATTTT.